These 21 T cell receptor beta chains share one sample of origin, sequenced in a study of blood T cell repertoires in COVID-19. Sequencing used immunoSEQ multiplex PCR; TCRdb keeps in-frame clones, though not all of them. The profile covers hundreds of thousands of clones, with 80% to 90% appearing a single time and more than 1.4% taken by the ten largest. Source material: peripheral blood. Receptors originate from a woman aged 25 to 39 with active or convalescent COVID-19.

V usage is TRBV7-9 and J usage is TRBJ1-1; 8 bases agree with TRBD1. There are 16 residues in the CDR3. From germline, CDR1 is SEHNR and CDR2 FQNEAQ (reference sequence). V gave up 5 bases and J gave up 0 bases; unmatched junction bases: 8. CDR3 loop: CASSTDRAPLNTEAFF. CDR3 nucleotide sequence: TGTGCCAGCAGCACGGACAGGGCGCCTCTGAACACTGAAGCTTTCTTT.

V gene TRBV18 combines with J gene TRBJ1-2; TRBD1 matches 8 bases. From germline, CDR1 is KGHSH and CDR2 LQKENI. The CDR3 totals 14 residues. With V trimmed by 3 bases and J by 8 bases, 8 bases remained unmatched. The CDR3 DNA sequence: TGTGCCAGCTCACCCCAGGGGGCTCTATGGGGCTACACCTTC. Its protein product is CASSPQGALWGYTF.

The V call is TRBV4-1, the J call TRBJ2-1; D may be TRBD2 (5 bases). Germline V gene data show CDR1 as MGHRA and CDR2 as YSYEKL. Trimming removed 0 bases at V and 10 bases at J, with 10 bases between. CDR3 length equals 13 residues. The CDR3 reads CASSQELAGEQFF. The CDR3 DNA is TGCGCCAGCAGCCAAGAGCTAGCTGGGGAGCAGTTCTTC.

The chain recombines TRBV29-1 with TRBJ1-2; D is perhaps TRBD1 (5 bases). Trimming removed 8 bases from V and 8 bases from J, with 15 bases in between. In germline, CDR1 is SQVTM, CDR2 ANQGSEA. The CDR3 loop spans 11 amino acids. The CDR3 sequence: CSIDSAQGYTF. The CDR3, as DNA: TGCAGCATAGACAGCGCGCAAGGCTACACCTTC.

This chain connects TRBV15 to TRBJ2-7; D not resolved. CDR1 and CDR2 (germline): LNHNV, YYDKDF (reference sequence). Trimming took off 3 bases at V and 3 bases at J, with 6 bases between the two ends. The CDR3 totals 12 residues. The DNA for the CDR3 is TGTGCCACCAGCAGTAACATCTACGAGCAGTACTTC. Encoded protein: CATSSNIYEQYF.

The genes are TRBV9 and TRBJ2-5; 10 bases match TRBD1. Germline V lookup: CDR1 SGDLS, CDR2 YYNGEE. The CDR3 spans 15 residues. V gave up 4 bases and J gave up 5 bases; unmatched junction bases: 8. CDR3 in DNA: TGTGCCAGCAGCATCTTGGACAGGGGGAGTGAGACCCAGTACTTC. Protein product: CASSILDRGSETQYF.

In this sample, this clone turned up a few times. The rearrangement uses TRBV5-8 and TRBJ1-6; D might be TRBD1 (6 bases). The CDR3 runs to 15 residues. Trimming took 4 bases from V and 9 from J, leaving 17 bases between them. CDR1 and CDR2 (germline): SGHTS, YDEGEE. This CDR3 reads CASSPTDSRGSPLHF. The CDR3 DNA sequence: TGTGCCAGCAGCCCGACGGACAGTCGAGGTTCACCCCTCCACTTT.

With respect to this clone: This sample also contains other DNA sequences that code for the same CDR3. The chain combines TRBV6-5 with TRBJ1-1; TRBD1 aligns across 9 bases. The germline gives CDR1 MNHEY, CDR2 SVGAGI. V shed 5 bases, J shed 1 base, and the junction held 2 bases outside the gene matches. The CDR3 has 14 amino acids. The CDR3 here is CASSPGQGNTEAFF. The CDR3 DNA reads as TGTGCCAGCAGTCCGGGACAGGGGAACACTGAAGCTTTCTTT.

This sequence joins TRBV6-5 and TRBJ1-1; TRBD1 matches at 8 bases. CDR1 is MNHEY and CDR2 is SVGAGI in the germline V gene. V gave up 6 bases and J gave up 11 bases; unmatched junction bases: 5. This CDR3 region has 11 residues. CDR3 amino acids: CASRMTGEAFF. The DNA of the CDR3 is TGTGCCAGCAGAATGACAGGGGAGGCTTTCTTT.

This CDR3 reads CAISSGTPSGNTIYF. The CDR3 DNA follows: TGTGCCATCAGTTCCGGGACACCCTCTGGAAACACCATATATTTT. V and J are TRBV10-3 and TRBJ1-3, with D maybe TRBD1 (6 bases). Germline V gene lookup returns CDR1 ENHRY and CDR2 SYGVKD. V was trimmed by 5 bases and J by 0 bases, leaving 11 bases between them. There are 15 residues in the CDR3.

The chain recombines TRBV12-5 with TRBJ1-5; no reliable D call. The CDR3 contains 13 residues. V lost 1 base and J lost 4, with 5 bases in between. The germline CDR1 and CDR2 sequences are LGHNT and FRNRAP. This CDR3 reads CASGLDTNQPQHF. The DNA of the CDR3 is TGTGCTAGTGGTTTGGACACGAATCAGCCCCAGCATTTT.

The V call is TRBV5-1, the J call TRBJ2-5; D possibly corresponds to TRBD1 (6 bases). This CDR3 has 15 residues. The germline gives CDR1 SGHRS, CDR2 YFSETQ. V lost 0 bases and J 5 bases, leaving 14 bases between the germline ends. The CDR3 protein is CASSLGVQGRETQYF. The CDR3 DNA sequence: TGCGCCAGCAGCTTGGGGGTACAGGGTCGGGAGACCCAGTACTTC.

The chain recombines TRBV5-1 with TRBJ2-1; 7 bases are a match to TRBD2. This CDR3 contains 15 residues. Germline CDR1 is SGHRS and CDR2 is YFSETQ. The V and J ends lost 0 bases and 6 bases, in that order; junction bases with no gene match: 6. The CDR3 loop is CASSLESASGNEQFF. CDR3 in DNA: TGCGCCAGCAGCTTGGAATCGGCTAGCGGCAATGAGCAGTTCTTC.

This rearrangement joins TRBV5-8 to TRBJ1-5; D uncertain. Germline V gene lookup returns CDR1 SGHTS and CDR2 YDEGEE. This CDR3 spans 12 amino acids. V was clipped by 4 bases and J by 3 bases, with 5 bases between them. The CDR3 DNA is TGTGCCAGCAGCCCGTACAATCAGCCCCAGCATTTT. Protein: CASSPYNQPQHF.

CDR3 amino acids: CSASSLAGGGYEQYF. The CDR3 coding sequence is TGCAGTGCTAGTTCCCTAGCGGGAGGAGGCTACGAGCAGTACTTC. The chain links TRBV20-1 to TRBJ2-7; 11 bases fit TRBD2. The CDR3 has 15 amino acids. Germline V gene sequence: CDR1 DFQATT, CDR2 SNEGSKA (reference sequence). Losses at the gene ends were 3 bases for V and 3 bases for J; bases not matched to a gene: 7.

This rearrangement joins TRBV20-1 to TRBJ1-2; tentatively, D is TRBD1 (5 bases). Germline lookup yields CDR1 DFQATT and CDR2 SNEGSKA (reference sequence). The CDR3 extends over 11 amino acids. Trimming took off 6 bases at V and 8 bases at J, with 13 bases between the two ends. CDR3 amino acids: CSAPRQGGYTF. The CDR3, as DNA: TGCAGTGCCCCCCGGCAGGGCGGCTACACCTTC.

The chain employs TRBV5-8 and TRBJ1-1; 7 bases match TRBD1. Germline V gene lookup returns CDR1 SGHTS and CDR2 YDEGEE. J gave up 0 bases and V 0 bases, and 8 bases lay outside the gene matches. The CDR3 extends over 17 amino acids. CDR3 bases: TGTGCCAGCAGCTTGGAGGACAGGTTTTCGATGAACACTGAAGCTTTCTTT. Its protein is CASSLEDRFSMNTEAFF.

The rearrangement links TRBV2 to TRBJ2-1, with D possibly being TRBD2 (5 bases). CDR1 is SNHLY and CDR2 is FYNNEI in the germline V gene. This CDR3 comprises 13 residues. V was cut by 4 bases and J by 5 bases, with 9 bases left in between. For the CDR3, the DNA is TGTGCCAGCAGTGCTTGGCGGGACAATGAGCAGTTCTTC. The encoded protein is CASSAWRDNEQFF.

V is TRBV2 and J is TRBJ1-1; 8 bases are a match to TRBD1. The germline V gene encodes CDR1 SNHLY and CDR2 FYNNEI. V dropped 5 bases and J dropped 4; count of bases not matched to a gene: 12. The CDR3 is 16 residues long. CDR3: CASSNGQGIESTEAFF. In nucleotides, the CDR3 is TGTGCCAGCAGTAATGGACAGGGTATAGAATCCACTGAAGCTTTCTTT. The full variable domain, rest sourced from reference TRBV2 and TRBJ1-1, is EPEVTQTPSHQVTQMGQEVILRCVPISNHLYFYWYRQILGQKVEFLVSFYNNEISEKSEIFDDQFSVERPDGSNFTLKIRSTKLEDSAMYFCASSNGQGIESTEAFFGQGTRLTVV.

The chain recombines TRBV29-1 with TRBJ2-1; D possibly corresponds to TRBD1 (5 bases). The CDR3 extends over 14 amino acids. CDR1 SQVTM and CDR2 ANQGSEA come from the germline V gene. The V end lost 3 bases, the J end lost 2 bases, and 11 bases lay between the germline ends. CDR3 sequence (DNA): TGCAGCGTTGAGCCAGGGTTACCCTACAATGAGCAGTTCTTC. Encoded protein: CSVEPGLPYNEQFF.

The chain has TRBV5-1 and TRBJ2-7; D is uncertain. Germline V gives CDR1 SGHRS, CDR2 YFSETQ. The CDR3 runs 12 residues. The V end was cut by 4 bases, the J end by 5 bases, with 10 bases between. In DNA, the CDR3 is TGCGCCAGCAGCAGTACCCTAAACGAGCAGTACTTC. Amino acids: CASSSTLNEQYF.